A single sample gave rise to the 27 T cell receptor beta chains below, sequenced in a study of vaccination and CD4 T cells after COVID-19. Documented treatment: approximately 10-day PBMC culture with coronavirus spike peptide pools or control peptides (ViraFEST assay). Cultured CD4+ T-cell DNA underwent Oncomine TCR Beta short-read sequencing. TCRdb reanalysed the PCR reads using MiXCR and keeps one entry per CDR3 protein. This table has around 25,000 distinct CDR3 sequences, around 45% appearing once. For these receptors, no antigen is known. The sample consisted of CD4+ T cells from blood, cultured in vitro. These receptors all come from a human donor who had recovered from COVID-19.

This chain connects TRBV6-2 or TRBV6-3 to TRBJ2-7, with a possible D match to TRBD2 (5 bases). Trimming left V 2 bases short and J 0 bases short, with 17 bases between. The CDR3 length is 17 residues. Germline V gene lookup returns CDR1 MNHEY and CDR2 SVGEGT. As DNA, the CDR3 is TGTGCCAGCAGTTACGAGACTGGCGGGTCTATCTCCTACGAGCAGTACTTC. Residues: CASSYETGGSISYEQYF.

The chain couples TRBV7-9 to TRBJ2-7; 9 nucleotides match TRBD1. With 2 bases clipped from V and 7 bases from J, the junction kept 15 bases outside the gene matches. This CDR3 is built from 17 residues. Germline loops: CDR1 SEHNR, CDR2 FQNEAQ (reference sequence). The CDR3 region has the DNA TGTGCCAGCAGCTTATGGGGTAAAGGACAGGGGCCTCGGGAGCAGTACTTC. It specifies CASSLWGKGQGPREQYF.

This clonotype appeared a few times. The rearrangement links TRBV2 to TRBJ2-5; 8 bases map to TRBD1. CDR3 length: 14 amino acids. Germline CDR1 reads SNHLY; CDR2 reads FYNNEI. The V gene end was trimmed by 6 bases and the J gene end by 5 bases; junction bases not matched to a gene: 8. CDR3 in DNA: TGTGCCAGCAGCGACAGGGGCGGTGAGGAGACCCAGTACTTC. The encoded protein is CASSDRGGEETQYF.

V gene TRBV20-1 combines with J gene TRBJ2-7; 10 bases map to TRBD2. This CDR3 spans 14 amino acids. V was pared by 6 bases and J by 0 bases, with 5 bases of the junction left unmatched. Looked up from germline, CDR1 is DFQATT and CDR2 is SNEGSKA (reference sequence). The CDR3 sequence is CSAVGLADSYEQYF. Here the CDR3 DNA reads TGCAGTGCGGTCGGACTAGCGGACTCCTACGAGCAGTACTTC.

This clonotype was counted a few times. The rearrangement uses TRBV20-1 and TRBJ2-4, with 8 bases matching TRBD2. CDR3 length: 16 residues. The V and J ends lost 0 bases and 2 bases, in that order; junction bases with no gene match: 6. Germline CDR1 reads DFQATT; CDR2 reads SNEGSKA (reference sequence). The CDR3 protein is CSAREGRGATKNIQYF. The CDR3 coding sequence is TGCAGTGCTAGAGAGGGGCGGGGGGCTACCAAAAACATTCAGTACTTC.

The V and J genes are TRBV6-2 or TRBV6-3 and TRBJ2-7; 8 nucleotides line up with TRBD2. Germline values: CDR1 MNHEY, CDR2 SVGEGT. This CDR3 spans 15 amino acids. V lost 6 bases and J lost 9; bases outside the gene matches: 16. The CDR3 DNA is TGTGCCAGCAGACCTGGGCGGGGACTAGAGGCCCGGCAGTACTTC. This gives the protein CASRPGRGLEARQYF.

The gene calls are TRBV28 and TRBJ1-1; 9 nucleotides match TRBD1. Per germline, CDR1 MDHEN and CDR2 SYDVKM. The CDR3 is made up of 15 amino acids. J lost 8 bases, V lost 9 bases, and 16 bases had no gene match. CDR3 DNA: TGTGCCAGTATAGAGCTTACAGGGGGCTGGTCGGAAGCTTTCTTT. Its translation is CASIELTGGWSEAFF.

A few counts support this clonotype. The CDR3 loop is CASSDAPDRQNTEAFF. The CDR3 DNA sequence: TGTGCCAGCAGTGACGCCCCGGACAGGCAGAACACTGAAGCTTTCTTT. The chain has TRBV6-4 and TRBJ1-1; 7 positions match TRBD1. Losses at the gene ends were 2 bases for V and 1 base for J; bases not matched to a gene: 7. CDR1 and CDR2 (germline): MRHNA, SNTAGT. CDR3 length equals 16 residues.

The chain combines TRBV28 with TRBJ1-2; D may be TRBD1 (6 bases). CDR1 is MDHEN, CDR2 SYDVKM, per germline. Trimming took 7 bases from V and 5 from J, leaving 20 bases between them. This CDR3 spans 15 amino acids. DNA of the CDR3: TGTGCCAGCAAGGGGGACATCGCGAGGGGTTATGGCTACACCTTC. Protein product: CASKGDIARGYGYTF.

V is TRBV11-2 and J is TRBJ1-6, with 9 bases lining up with TRBD1. Germline CDR1 SGHAT, CDR2 FQNNGV. The trim removed 3 bases at V and 9 bases at J, leaving 6 bases unmatched. The CDR3 runs 15 residues. CDR3 nucleotide sequence: TGTGCCAGCAGCTTCGGACAGGGGTTTGGTTCACCCCTCCACTTT. Encoded protein: CASSFGQGFGSPLHF. Full variable domain (missing parts from reference TRBV11-2 and TRBJ1-6): EAGVAQSPRYKIIEKRQSVAFWCNPISGHATLYWYQQILGQGPKLLIQFQNNGVVDDSQLPKDRFSAERLKGVDSTLKIQPAKLEDSAVYLCASSFGQGFGSPLHFGNGTRLTVT.

V usage is TRBV20-1 and J usage is TRBJ1-6; D remains ambiguous. The V and J ends lost 1 base and 4 bases respectively, with 14 bases between them. CDR1 and CDR2 from the germline V gene are DFQATT and SNEGSKA (reference sequence). The CDR3 is made up of 16 amino acids. In DNA, the CDR3 is TGCAGTGCTAGAGGTGGGCGGGGAGGGTATAATTCACCCCTCCACTTT. Protein sequence: CSARGGRGGYNSPLHF.

This clonotype was seen a few times. This sequence joins TRBV6-5 and TRBJ2-7, with D possibly being TRBD1 or TRBD2 (7 bases each). CDR1 is MNHEY, CDR2 SVGAGI, per germline. The V end was cut by 0 bases, the J end by 3 bases, with 12 bases between. The CDR3 has 15 amino acids. The chain's CDR3 is CASSYSSGDSYEQYF. Written as DNA, the CDR3 is TGTGCCAGCAGTTACTCGAGCGGGGACAGCTACGAGCAGTACTTC.

The chain has TRBV5-1 and TRBJ2-1; no definite D call. V lost 3 bases, J lost 0 bases, and 10 bases lay in between. CDR3 length equals 15 residues. Germline CDR1 reads SGHRS; CDR2 reads YFSETQ. The CDR3, as DNA: TGCGCCAGCAGCTCGATAACGAGCTCCTACAATGAGCAGTTCTTC. Translated: CASSSITSSYNEQFF.

This sequence joins TRBV21-1 and TRBJ1-1; the DNA was not used to check the table's D call, TRBD1. TRBV21-1 is a recognized pseudogene. This CDR3 has 14 residues. CDR3 protein: CASSKGTGDTEAFF. The CDR3 DNA follows: TGTGCCAGCAGCAAAGGGACAGGGGACACTGAAGCTTTCTTT.

This clonotype was seen a few times. The rearrangement links TRBV7-2 to TRBJ2-3; TRBD2 agrees at 8 bases. The germline gives CDR1 SGHTA, CDR2 FQGNSA. The V segment lost 2 bases and the J segment 0 bases; nucleotides outside the gene matches: 7. This CDR3 region has 17 residues. The CDR3 loop is CASSLLASGFSTDTQYF. The CDR3 nucleotides read TGTGCCAGCAGCTTACTGGCTAGCGGGTTTAGCACAGATACGCAGTATTTT.

This clonotype has a handful of counts. The genes are TRBV19 and TRBJ1-5; 9 bases align to TRBD1. The CDR3 consists of 14 residues. The V and J ends lost 5 bases and 6 bases, in that order; junction bases with no gene match: 5. Germline V lookup: CDR1 LNHDA, CDR2 SQIVND (reference sequence). CDR3 nucleotide sequence: TGTGCCAGTAGTGTGACAGGGGGAGGTCAGCCCCAGCATTTT. It is translated as CASSVTGGGQPQHF.

This clonotype has only a few counts. V and J are TRBV7-6 and TRBJ2-1; 8 positions match TRBD2. Germline V gene lookup returns CDR1 SGHVS and CDR2 FNYEAQ. V dropped 5 bases and J dropped 7; count of bases not matched to a gene: 10. The CDR3 sequence is 15 residues long. CDR3 sequence reads: CASSNGLAPRNEQFF. The DNA of the CDR3 is TGTGCCAGCAGCAACGGACTAGCCCCTCGGAATGAGCAGTTCTTC. The variable domain in full, completed from reference TRBV7-6 and TRBJ2-1, reads GAGVSQSPRYKVTKRGQDVALRCDPISGHVSLYWYRQALGQGPEFLTYFNYEAQQDKSGLPNDRFSAERPEGSISTLTIQRTEQRDSAMYRCASSNGLAPRNEQFFGPGTRLTVL.

This sequence joins TRBV5-1 and TRBJ2-7; the D gene is possibly TRBD1 (7 bases). The germline CDR1 and CDR2 sequences are SGHRS and YFSETQ. This CDR3 comprises 13 residues. V lost 4 bases and J lost 0, with 8 bases in between. The chain's CDR3 is CASSQGGSYEQYF. The CDR3 DNA follows: TGCGCCAGCAGCCAGGGGGGCTCCTACGAGCAGTACTTC.

In its sample, this clonotype was seen a few times. V and J are TRBV19 and TRBJ2-5; 8 nucleotides match TRBD2. The CDR3 has 14 residues. V was pared by 5 bases and J by 1 base, with 3 bases of the junction left unmatched. CDR1 LNHDA and CDR2 SQIVND come from the germline V gene (reference sequence). The CDR3 loop is CASSSLAGQETQYF. CDR3 coding DNA: TGTGCCAGTAGTTCCCTAGCGGGCCAAGAGACCCAGTACTTC. The variable domain in full, completed from reference TRBV19 and TRBJ2-5, reads DGGITQSPKYLFRKEGQNVTLSCEQNLNHDAMYWYRQDPGQGLRLIYYSQIVNDFQKGDIAEGYSVSREKKESFPLTVTSAQKNPTAFYLCASSSLAGQETQYFGPGTRLLVL.

This clonotype was counted between two and nine times. The V and J genes are TRBV11-3 and TRBJ2-1, with TRBD1 matching 7 bases. The CDR3 spans 16 residues. Losses at the gene ends were 0 bases for V and 2 bases for J; bases not matched to a gene: 4. Germline values: CDR1 SGHNT, CDR2 YENEEA. As DNA, the CDR3 is TGTGCCAGCAGCTTAGACGCGGACAGGACCTACAATGAGCAGTTCTTC. Protein product: CASSLDADRTYNEQFF. Variable domain in full (rest from reference TRBV11-3 and TRBJ2-1): EAGVVQSPRYKIIEKKQPVAFWCNPISGHNTLYWYLQNLGQGPELLIRYENEEAVDDSQLPKDRFSAERLKGVDSTLKIQPAELGDSAVYLCASSLDADRTYNEQFFGPGTRLTVL.

This clonotype has a handful of counts. The genes are TRBV4-2 and TRBJ1-1, with 7 bases matching TRBD1. The CDR3 totals 15 residues. The V gene end was trimmed by 4 bases and the J gene end by 7 bases; junction bases not matched to a gene: 12. Germline CDR1 LGHNA, CDR2 YNFKEQ. CDR3 sequence (DNA): TGTGCCAGCAGCCCTGACTGGGGACAGAATAATGAAGCTTTCTTT. Protein: CASSPDWGQNNEAFF.

V usage is TRBV7-9 and J usage is TRBJ2-7; D is unclear. Germline values: CDR1 SEHNR, CDR2 FQNEAQ (reference sequence). The CDR3 extends over 17 amino acids. Trimming took off 1 base at V and 7 bases at J, with 23 bases between the two ends. CDR3 protein: CASSLEGGSGLFNEQYF. In nucleotides, the CDR3 is TGTGCCAGCAGCTTAGAAGGTGGCTCAGGATTATTCAATGAGCAGTACTTC.

This clonotype is termed medium-sized. The chain joins TRBV11-3 to TRBJ2-5, with TRBD2 as a possible D gene (6 bases). This CDR3 region has 14 residues. In germline, CDR1 is SGHNT, CDR2 YENEEA. Trimming shortened V by 7 bases and J by 5 bases, and 17 bases separated the two germline ends. The CDR3, as DNA: TGTGCCAGCACCATTTATGGGGCGGGGGAGACCCAGTACTTC. The encoded protein is CASTIYGAGETQYF.

This rearrangement joins TRBV6-1 to TRBJ2-7; D might be TRBD1 (6 bases). V lost 6 bases and J lost 7, with 10 bases in between. CDR1 and CDR2 from the germline V gene are MNHNS and SASEGT. This CDR3 is built from 11 residues. CDR3 sequence reads: CASSAGTEQYF. The CDR3 DNA reads as TGTGCCAGCAGCGCCGGGACAGAGCAGTACTTC.

The rearrangement links TRBV7-2 to TRBJ1-2, with D possibly TRBD1 on 5 matching bases. The CDR3 length is 15 residues. The V and J ends lost 0 bases and 1 base respectively, with 9 bases between them. Germline CDR1 SGHTA, CDR2 FQGNSA. The CDR3 is CASSLAGGVNYGYTF. In DNA form, the CDR3 reads TGTGCCAGCAGCTTAGCGGGGGGGGTTAACTATGGCTACACCTTC.

V is TRBV27 and J is TRBJ1-4, with D possibly being TRBD1 (5 bases). The length of the CDR3 is 15 residues. Germline CDR1 MNHEY, CDR2 SMNVEV (reference sequence). The V end lost 6 bases, the J end lost 0 bases, and 11 bases lay between the germline ends. The DNA for the CDR3 is TGTGCCAGCAGCCGACAGTCCACAACTAATGAAAAACTGTTTTTT. The encoded protein is CASSRQSTTNEKLFF.

This clonotype was counted only a few times. This chain connects TRBV20-1 to TRBJ2-7; TRBD2 agrees at 8 bases. In germline, CDR1 is DFQATT, CDR2 SNEGSKA (reference sequence). The V segment lost 0 bases and the J segment 5 bases; nucleotides outside the gene matches: 12. The CDR3 has 16 residues. The CDR3 protein is CSARDQRSGSRNEQYF. The DNA for the CDR3 is TGCAGTGCTAGAGATCAGAGGAGCGGGAGTCGTAACGAGCAGTACTTC.